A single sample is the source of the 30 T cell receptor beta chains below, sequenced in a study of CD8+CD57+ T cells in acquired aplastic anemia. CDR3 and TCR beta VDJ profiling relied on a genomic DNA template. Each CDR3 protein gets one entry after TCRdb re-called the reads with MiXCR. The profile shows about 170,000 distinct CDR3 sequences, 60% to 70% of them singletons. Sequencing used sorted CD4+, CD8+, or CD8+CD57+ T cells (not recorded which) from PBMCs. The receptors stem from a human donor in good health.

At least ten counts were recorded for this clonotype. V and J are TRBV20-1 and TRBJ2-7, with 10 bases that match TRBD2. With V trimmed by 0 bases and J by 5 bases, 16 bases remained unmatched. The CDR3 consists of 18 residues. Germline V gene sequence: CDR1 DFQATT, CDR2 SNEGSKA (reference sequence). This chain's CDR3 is CSARDLAGDWAPDNEQYF. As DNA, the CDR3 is TGCAGTGCTAGAGATCTAGCGGGAGATTGGGCGCCAGACAACGAGCAGTACTTC.

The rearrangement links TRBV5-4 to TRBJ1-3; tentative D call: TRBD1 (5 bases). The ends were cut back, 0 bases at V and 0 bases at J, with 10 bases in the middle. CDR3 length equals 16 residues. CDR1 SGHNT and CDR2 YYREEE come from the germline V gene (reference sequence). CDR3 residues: CASSLGGFRSGNTIYF. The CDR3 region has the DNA TGTGCCAGCAGCTTGGGGGGGTTCCGCTCTGGAAACACCATATATTTT.

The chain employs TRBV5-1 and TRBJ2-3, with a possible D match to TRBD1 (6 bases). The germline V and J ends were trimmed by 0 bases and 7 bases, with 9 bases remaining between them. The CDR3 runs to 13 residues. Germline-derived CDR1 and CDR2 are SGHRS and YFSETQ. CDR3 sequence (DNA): TGCGCCAGCAGCTTGGACCAGGGGCATACGCAGTATTTT. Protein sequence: CASSLDQGHTQYF.

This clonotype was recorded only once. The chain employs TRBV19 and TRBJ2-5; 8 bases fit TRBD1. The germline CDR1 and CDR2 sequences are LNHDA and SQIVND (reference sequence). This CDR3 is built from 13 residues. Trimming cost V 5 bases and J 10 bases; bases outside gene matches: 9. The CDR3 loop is CASSLTATGDQYF. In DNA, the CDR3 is TGTGCCAGTAGTCTCACTGCGACAGGGGACCAGTACTTC.

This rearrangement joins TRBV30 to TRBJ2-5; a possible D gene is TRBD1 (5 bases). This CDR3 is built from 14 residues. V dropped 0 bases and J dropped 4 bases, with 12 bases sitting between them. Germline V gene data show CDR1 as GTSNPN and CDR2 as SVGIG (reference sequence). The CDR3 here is CAWSVQGVTETQYF. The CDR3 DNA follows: TGTGCCTGGAGTGTACAAGGGGTGACAGAGACCCAGTACTTC.

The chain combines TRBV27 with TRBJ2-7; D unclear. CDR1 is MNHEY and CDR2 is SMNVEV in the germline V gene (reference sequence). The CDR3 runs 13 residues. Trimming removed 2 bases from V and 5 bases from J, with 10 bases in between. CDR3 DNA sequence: TGTGCCAGCAGTTTAACGACATATGACGAGCAGTACTTC. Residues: CASSLTTYDEQYF.

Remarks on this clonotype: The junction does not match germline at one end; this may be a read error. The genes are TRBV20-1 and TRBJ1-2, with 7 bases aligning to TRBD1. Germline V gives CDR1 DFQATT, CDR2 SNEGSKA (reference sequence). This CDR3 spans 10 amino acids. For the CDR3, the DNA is TGCAGTGCTAACGAACCGACAGGGTTTTTC. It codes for CSANEPTGFF.

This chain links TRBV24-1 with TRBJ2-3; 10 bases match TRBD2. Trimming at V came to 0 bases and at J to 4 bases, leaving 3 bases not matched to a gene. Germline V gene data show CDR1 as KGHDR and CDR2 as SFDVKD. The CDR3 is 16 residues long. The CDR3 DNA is TGTGCCACCAGTGATTTGAGCGGGAGGGCCGCAGATACGCAGTATTTT. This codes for CATSDLSGRAADTQYF.

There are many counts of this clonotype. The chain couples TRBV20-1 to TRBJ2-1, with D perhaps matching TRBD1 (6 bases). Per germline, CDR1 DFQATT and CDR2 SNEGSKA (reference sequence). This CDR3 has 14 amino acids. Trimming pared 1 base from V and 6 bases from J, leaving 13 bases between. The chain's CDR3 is CSARVGTLPNEQFF. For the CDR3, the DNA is TGCAGTGCTAGAGTGGGGACACTGCCCAATGAGCAGTTCTTC.

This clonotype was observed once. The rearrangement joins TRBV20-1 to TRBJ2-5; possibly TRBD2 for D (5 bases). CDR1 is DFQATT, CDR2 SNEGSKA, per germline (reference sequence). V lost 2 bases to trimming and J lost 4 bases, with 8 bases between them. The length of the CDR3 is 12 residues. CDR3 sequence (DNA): TGCAGTGCTAGAATGCTAGCAGAGACCCAGTACTTC. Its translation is CSARMLAETQYF.

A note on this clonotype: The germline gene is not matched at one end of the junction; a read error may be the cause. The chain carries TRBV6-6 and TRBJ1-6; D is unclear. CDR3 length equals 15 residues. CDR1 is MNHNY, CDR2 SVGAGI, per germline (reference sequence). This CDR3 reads CASSDSKGNNSPLHF. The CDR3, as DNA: TGTGCCAGCAGTGACTCGAAAGGAAATAATTCACCCCTCCACTTT.

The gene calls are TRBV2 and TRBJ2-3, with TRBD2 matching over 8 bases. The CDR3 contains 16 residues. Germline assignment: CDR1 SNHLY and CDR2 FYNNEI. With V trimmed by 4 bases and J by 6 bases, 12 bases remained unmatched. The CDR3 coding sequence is TGTGCCAGCAGTGGACGCGCGGGAGGAGGATTGGATACGCAGTATTTT. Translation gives CASSGRAGGGLDTQYF. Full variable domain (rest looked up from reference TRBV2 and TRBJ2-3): EPEVTQTPSHQVTQMGQEVILRCVPISNHLYFYWYRQILGQKVEFLVSFYNNEISEKSEIFDDQFSVERPDGSNFTLKIRSTKLEDSAMYFCASSGRAGGGLDTQYFGPGTRLTVL.

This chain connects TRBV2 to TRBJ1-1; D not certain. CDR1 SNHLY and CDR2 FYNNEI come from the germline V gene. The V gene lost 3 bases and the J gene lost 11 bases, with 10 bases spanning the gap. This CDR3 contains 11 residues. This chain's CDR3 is CASSEGGRAFF. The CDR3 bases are TGTGCCAGCAGTGAGGGAGGAAGGGCTTTCTTT. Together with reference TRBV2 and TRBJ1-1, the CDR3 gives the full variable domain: EPEVTQTPSHQVTQMGQEVILRCVPISNHLYFYWYRQILGQKVEFLVSFYNNEISEKSEIFDDQFSVERPDGSNFTLKIRSTKLEDSAMYFCASSEGGRAFFGQGTRLTVV.

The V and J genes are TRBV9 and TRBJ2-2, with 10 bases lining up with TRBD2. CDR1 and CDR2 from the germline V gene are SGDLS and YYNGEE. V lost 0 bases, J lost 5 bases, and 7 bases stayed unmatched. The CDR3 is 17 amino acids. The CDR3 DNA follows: TGTGCCAGCAGCGTAGGGAGGGGACTAGCGCAAACCGGGGAGCTGTTTTTT. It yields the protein CASSVGRGLAQTGELFF.

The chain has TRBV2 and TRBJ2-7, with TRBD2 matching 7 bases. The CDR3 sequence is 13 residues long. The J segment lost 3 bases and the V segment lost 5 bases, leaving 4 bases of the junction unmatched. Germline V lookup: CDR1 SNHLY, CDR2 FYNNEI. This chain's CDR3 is CASSIGGGYEQYF. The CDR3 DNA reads TGTGCCAGCAGTATCGGCGGGGGCTACGAGCAGTACTTC.

CDR3: CASSPRGGEQYF. Here the CDR3 DNA reads TGTGCCAGCAGCCCCCGCGGGGGCGAGCAGTACTTC. J is TRBJ2-7 and V is TRBV9, with 7 bases identical to TRBD2. CDR1 and CDR2 from the germline V gene are SGDLS and YYNGEE. J lost 6 bases, V lost 4 bases, and 4 bases had no gene match. The CDR3 has 12 amino acids.

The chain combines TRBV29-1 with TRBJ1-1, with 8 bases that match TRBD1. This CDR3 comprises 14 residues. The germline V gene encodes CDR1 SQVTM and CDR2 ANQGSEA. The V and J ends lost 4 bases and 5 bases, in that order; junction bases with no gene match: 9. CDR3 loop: CSVVGQGAATEAFF. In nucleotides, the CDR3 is TGCAGCGTTGTAGGTCAGGGGGCAGCGACTGAAGCTTTCTTT.

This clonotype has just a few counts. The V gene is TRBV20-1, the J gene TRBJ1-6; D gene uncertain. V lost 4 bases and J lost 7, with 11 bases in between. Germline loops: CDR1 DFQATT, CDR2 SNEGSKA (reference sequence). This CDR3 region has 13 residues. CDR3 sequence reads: CSANPYVNSPLHF. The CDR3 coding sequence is TGCAGTGCTAACCCGTATGTAAATTCACCCCTCCACTTT.

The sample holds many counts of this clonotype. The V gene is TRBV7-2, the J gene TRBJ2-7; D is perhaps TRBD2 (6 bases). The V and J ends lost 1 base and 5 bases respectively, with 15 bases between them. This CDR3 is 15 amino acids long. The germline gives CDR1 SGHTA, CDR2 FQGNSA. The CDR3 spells CASSLVEGGWDEQYF. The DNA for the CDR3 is TGTGCCAGCAGCTTAGTTGAGGGAGGTTGGGACGAGCAGTACTTC.

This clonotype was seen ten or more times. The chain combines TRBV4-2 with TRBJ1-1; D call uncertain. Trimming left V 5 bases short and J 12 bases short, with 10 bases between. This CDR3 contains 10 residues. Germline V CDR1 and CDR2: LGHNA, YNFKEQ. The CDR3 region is CASSMPPPFF. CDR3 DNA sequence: TGTGCCAGCAGCATGCCGCCTCCTTTCTTT.

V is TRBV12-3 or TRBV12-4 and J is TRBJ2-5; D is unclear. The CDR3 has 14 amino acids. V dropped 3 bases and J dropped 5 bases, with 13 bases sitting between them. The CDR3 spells CASSLRQALETQYF. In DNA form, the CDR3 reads TGTGCCAGCAGTTTGCGGCAGGCATTGGAGACCCAGTACTTC.

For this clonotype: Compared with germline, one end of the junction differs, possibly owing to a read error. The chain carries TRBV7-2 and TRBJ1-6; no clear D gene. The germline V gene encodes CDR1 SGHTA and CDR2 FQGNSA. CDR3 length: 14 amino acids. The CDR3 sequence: CASSRPSNNSPLHF. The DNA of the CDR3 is TGTGCCAGCAGCCGACCCAGCAATAATTCACCCCTCCACTTC.

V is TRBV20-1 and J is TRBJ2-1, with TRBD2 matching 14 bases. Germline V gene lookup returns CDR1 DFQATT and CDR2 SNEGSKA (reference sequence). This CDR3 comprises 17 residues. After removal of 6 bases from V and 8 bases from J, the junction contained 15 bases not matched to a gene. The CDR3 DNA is TGCAGTGCCAGTACTCCCAGCGGACTAGCGGGAGGTTATGAGCAGTTCTTC. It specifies CSASTPSGLAGGYEQFF.

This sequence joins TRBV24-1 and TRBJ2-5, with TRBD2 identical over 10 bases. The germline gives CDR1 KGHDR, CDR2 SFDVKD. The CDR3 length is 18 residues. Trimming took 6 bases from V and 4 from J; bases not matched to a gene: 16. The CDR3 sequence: CATSPKDGLAGVTETQYF. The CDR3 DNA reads TGTGCCACCAGTCCCAAAGACGGTCTAGCGGGAGTAACAGAGACCCAGTACTTC.

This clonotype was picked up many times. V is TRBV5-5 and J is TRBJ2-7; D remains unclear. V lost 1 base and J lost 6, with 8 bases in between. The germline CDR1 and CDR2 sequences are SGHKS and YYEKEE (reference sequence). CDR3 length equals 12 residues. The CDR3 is CASSLFGGEQYF. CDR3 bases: TGTGCCAGCAGCTTGTTTGGTGGCGAGCAGTACTTC.

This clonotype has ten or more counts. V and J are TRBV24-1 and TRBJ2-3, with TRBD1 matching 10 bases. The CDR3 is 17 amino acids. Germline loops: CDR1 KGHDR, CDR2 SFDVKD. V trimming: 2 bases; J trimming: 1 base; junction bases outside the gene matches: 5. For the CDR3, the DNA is TGTGCCACCAGTGATTACGGACAGGGGGTGGGCACAGATACGCAGTATTTT. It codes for CATSDYGQGVGTDTQYF.

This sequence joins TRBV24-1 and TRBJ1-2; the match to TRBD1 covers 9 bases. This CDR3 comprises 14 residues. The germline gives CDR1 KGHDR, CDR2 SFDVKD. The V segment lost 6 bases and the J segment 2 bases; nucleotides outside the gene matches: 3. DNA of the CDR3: TGTGCCACCAGTCTAACAGGGGGCAACTATGGCTACACCTTC. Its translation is CATSLTGGNYGYTF.

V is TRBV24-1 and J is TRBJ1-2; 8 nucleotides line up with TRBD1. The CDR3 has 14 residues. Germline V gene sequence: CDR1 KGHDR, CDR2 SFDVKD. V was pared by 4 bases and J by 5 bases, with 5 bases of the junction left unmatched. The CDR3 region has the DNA TGTGCCACCAGTGACCTGAACAGGGGGTATGGCTACACCTTC. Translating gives CATSDLNRGYGYTF.

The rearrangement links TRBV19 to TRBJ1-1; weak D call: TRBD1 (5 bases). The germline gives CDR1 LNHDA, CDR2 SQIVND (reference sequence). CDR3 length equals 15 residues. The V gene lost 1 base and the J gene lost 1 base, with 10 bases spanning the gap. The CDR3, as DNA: TGTGCCAGTAGTATAGGGGGCGGGGGGAACACTGAAGCTTTCTTT. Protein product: CASSIGGGGNTEAFF.

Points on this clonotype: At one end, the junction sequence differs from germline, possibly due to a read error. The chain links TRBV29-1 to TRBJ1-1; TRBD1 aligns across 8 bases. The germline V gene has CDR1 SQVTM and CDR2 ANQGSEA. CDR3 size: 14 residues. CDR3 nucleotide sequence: TGCAGCGTTGTTCGACAGGGGCGAGGGGCTGAAGCTTTATTT. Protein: CSVVRQGRGAEALF.